This paragraph covers one T cell receptor (beta chain) sequence. Its antigen is still unknown. The CDR3 consists of 14 residues. Trimming removed 1 base from V and 3 bases from J, with 7 bases in between. This entry belongs to a study of blood T cells in healthy people across ages. Whole-study results and caveats: Those diversity estimates obtained from one million T cells were thought to be underestimates. A roughly linear age-dependent decrease characterized TCR beta diversity per million T cells.

The second PCR ran roughly 6 to 11 cycles with a sample-barcoded 5' primer and J-beta primers. Via MiXCR, TCRdb re-called the 5' RACE reads, giving one row per CDR3 protein. Among some 1,500,000 distinct CDR3 sequences listed, approximately 39% were seen once. Sequencing was performed on blood. This chain links TRBV12-3 or TRBV12-4 with TRBJ1-5; D gene ambiguous. The receptor was isolated from a woman aged 18-30 years in good health. CDR3: CASSLGHLNQPQHF. CDR3 DNA: TGTGCCAGCAGTTTAGGTCACCTCAATCAGCCCCAGCATTTT.